Here is one T cell receptor beta chain with its context. Reverse transcription of 0.5 to 1 ug RNA was carried out with random hexamers. By means of immunoSEQ multiplex PCR, TCR beta CDR3 spanning 54 Vbeta and 13 Jbeta underwent amplification. TCRdb reanalysed the immunoSEQ multiplex PCR reads using MiXCR and keeps one entry per CDR3 protein. This sample has more than 100,000 distinct CDR3 sequences, with nearly 95% found just once. These data are taken from a study of CD8 T cells in Susac syndrome. The V gene lost 6 bases and the J gene lost 4 bases, with 19 bases spanning the gap. CDR3 length: 16 residues. Germline V gene lookup returns CDR1 MNHNS and CDR2 SASEGT.

The sequenced material came from CD4+ T cells from PBMCs. The receptor was derived from a human donor in good health. The chain joins TRBV6-1 to TRBJ2-1, with D tentatively TRBD2 (6 bases). The CDR3 bases are TGTGCCAGCAGAGCCCCTAGAGACGGGAGATACAATGAGCAGTTCTTC. Its translation is CASRAPRDGRYNEQFF.